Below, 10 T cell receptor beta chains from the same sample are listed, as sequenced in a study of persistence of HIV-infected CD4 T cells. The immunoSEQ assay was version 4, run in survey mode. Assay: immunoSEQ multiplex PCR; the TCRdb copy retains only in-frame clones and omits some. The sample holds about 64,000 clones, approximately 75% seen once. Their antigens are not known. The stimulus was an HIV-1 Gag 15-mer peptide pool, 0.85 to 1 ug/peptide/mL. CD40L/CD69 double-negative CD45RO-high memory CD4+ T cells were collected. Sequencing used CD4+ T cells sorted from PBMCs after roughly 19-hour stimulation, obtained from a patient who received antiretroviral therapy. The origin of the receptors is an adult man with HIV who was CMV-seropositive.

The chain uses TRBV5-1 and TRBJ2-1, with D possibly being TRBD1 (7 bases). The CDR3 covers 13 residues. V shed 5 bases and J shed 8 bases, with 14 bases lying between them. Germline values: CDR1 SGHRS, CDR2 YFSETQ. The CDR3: CASRIGGGDEQFF. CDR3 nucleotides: TGCGCCAGCAGGATCGGAGGGGGCGATGAGCAGTTCTTC.

CDR3 sequence (DNA): TGTGCCAGCAGCCTACGAGGGGCTCACGGTGAAGCTTTCTTT. Residues: CASSLRGAHGEAFF. The chain uses TRBV3-1 (or the pseudogene TRBV3-2) and TRBJ1-1, with a tentative D call TRBD1 (5 bases). Deletions cut 4 bases from V and 7 bases from J, with 16 bases between. The germline gives CDR1 LGHDT, CDR2 YNNKEL (reference sequence). The CDR3 runs 14 residues.

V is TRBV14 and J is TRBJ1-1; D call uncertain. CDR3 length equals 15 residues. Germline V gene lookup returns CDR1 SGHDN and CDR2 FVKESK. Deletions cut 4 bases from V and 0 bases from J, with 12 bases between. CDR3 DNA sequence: TGTGCCAGCAGCCGAATAACTGCAATGAACACTGAAGCTTTCTTT. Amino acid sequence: CASSRITAMNTEAFF.

DNA for the CDR3: TGTGCTACCAGGGGGGTCAAAAACATTCAGTACTTC. It specifies CATRGVKNIQYF. This chain uses TRBV6-5 with TRBJ2-4; perhaps TRBD1 as D (7 bases). Germline assignment: CDR1 MNHEY and CDR2 SVGAGI. The CDR3 spans 12 residues.

CDR3 residues: CASSKRDEQYF. The DNA of the CDR3 is TGTGCCAGCAGTAAAAGGGACGAGCAGTACTTC. The genes are TRBV6-6 and TRBJ2-7; D is undetermined. CDR3 length: 11 residues. V lost 5 bases and J 5 bases, leaving 7 bases between the germline ends. Germline-derived CDR1 and CDR2 are MNHNY and SVGAGI (reference sequence).

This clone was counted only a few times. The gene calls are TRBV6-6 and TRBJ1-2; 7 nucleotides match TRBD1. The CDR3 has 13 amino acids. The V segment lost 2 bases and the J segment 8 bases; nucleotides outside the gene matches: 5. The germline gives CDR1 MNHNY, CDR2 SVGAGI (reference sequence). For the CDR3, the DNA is TGTGCCAGCAGTTACGGTACAGGGGTAGGCTACACCTTC. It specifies CASSYGTGVGYTF.

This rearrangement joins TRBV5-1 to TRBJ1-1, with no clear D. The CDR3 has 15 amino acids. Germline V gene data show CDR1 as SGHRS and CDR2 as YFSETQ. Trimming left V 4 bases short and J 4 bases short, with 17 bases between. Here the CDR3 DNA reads TGCGCCAGCAGCACCGGGCCGCGGACGGGCACTGAAGCTTTCTTT. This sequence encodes CASSTGPRTGTEAFF.

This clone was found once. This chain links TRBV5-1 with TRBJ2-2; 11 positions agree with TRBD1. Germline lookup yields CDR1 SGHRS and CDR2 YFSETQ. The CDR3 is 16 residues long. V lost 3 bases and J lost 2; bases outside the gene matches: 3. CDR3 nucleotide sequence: TGCGCCAGCAGCTGGGGGACAGGGGGTAACACCGGGGAGCTGTTTTTT. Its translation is CASSWGTGGNTGELFF.

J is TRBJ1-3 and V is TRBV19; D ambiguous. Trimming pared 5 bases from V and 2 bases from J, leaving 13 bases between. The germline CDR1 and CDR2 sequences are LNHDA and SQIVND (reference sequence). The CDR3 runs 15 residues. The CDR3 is CASSSLGAPGNTIYF. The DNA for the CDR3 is TGTGCCAGTAGTTCATTGGGTGCCCCTGGAAACACCATATATTTT.

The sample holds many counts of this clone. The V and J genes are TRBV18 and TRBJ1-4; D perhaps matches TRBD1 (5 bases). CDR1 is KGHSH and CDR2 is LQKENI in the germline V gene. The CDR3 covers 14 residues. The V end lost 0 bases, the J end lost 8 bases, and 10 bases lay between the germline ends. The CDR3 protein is CASSPPSQGEKLFF. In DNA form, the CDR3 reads TGTGCCAGCTCACCACCTAGCCAGGGAGAAAAACTGTTTTTT.